Presented here are 7 T cell receptor beta chains from one specimen sequenced in a study of T cells after yellow fever vaccination. Via MiXCR, TCRdb re-called the 5' RACE reads, giving one row per CDR3 protein. The table has approximately 350,000 distinct CDR3 sequences, about 9.9% seen once. Source: PBMCs, taken on the day of the first yellow fever vaccination. The source of these receptors is a man between 18 and 29 years old who received the YFV17D yellow fever vaccine.

This clonotype was recorded many times. The gene calls are TRBV25-1 and TRBJ1-1; unclear D gene. CDR1 is MGHDK, CDR2 SYGVNS, per germline. CDR3 length equals 15 residues. The germline V and J ends were trimmed by 3 bases and 1 base, with 12 bases remaining between them. The CDR3 sequence: CASSESKDANTEAFF. CDR3 DNA sequence: TGTGCCAGCAGTGAGTCTAAGGACGCGAACACTGAAGCTTTCTTT.

This clonotype has a handful of counts. The chain uses TRBV7-8 and TRBJ2-7; tentatively, D is TRBD2 (5 bases). Trimming took off 6 bases at V and 4 bases at J, with 16 bases between the two ends. The germline gives CDR1 SGHVS, CDR2 FQNEAQ. The CDR3 has 14 residues. CDR3 in amino acids: CASRQSQDSYEQYV. The CDR3 DNA sequence: TGTGCCAGCAGACAGAGCCAGGACTCATACGAGCAGTACGTC.

Comment on this clonotype: A junction boundary mismatches the germline segment, possibly from a read error. The V gene is TRBV6-5, the J gene TRBJ2-7, with D perhaps matching TRBD1 (6 bases). This CDR3 region has 10 residues. Per the germline V gene, CDR1 is MNHEY and CDR2 is SVGAGI. This chain's CDR3 is CASRPPLGGF. DNA of the CDR3: TGTGCCAGCAGACCCCCCCTAGGGGGCTTC.

This chain connects TRBV2 to TRBJ2-5, with 9 bases matching TRBD1. The CDR3 sequence is 15 residues long. V lost 6 bases to trimming and J lost 5 bases; unmatched junction nucleotides: 10. CDR1 and CDR2 from the germline V gene are SNHLY and FYNNEI. The CDR3 DNA reads as TGTGCCAGCAGGACCGGGACAGGGATAGGGGAGACCCAGTACTTC. Translated: CASRTGTGIGETQYF.

This clonotype has a handful of counts. The gene calls are TRBV29-1 and TRBJ1-2; D is undetermined. This CDR3 is built from 12 residues. Germline CDR1 reads SQVTM; CDR2 reads ANQGSEA. The V end lost 6 bases, the J end lost 8 bases, and 16 bases lay between the germline ends. In nucleotides, the CDR3 is TGCAGCGTGACGATAGGGCGGATCGGCTACACCTTC. It yields the protein CSVTIGRIGYTF.

This clonotype was observed a few times. DNA of the CDR3: TGTGCCAGCAGCGTCAATTTTAGGGGGGGGCACGAGACCCAGTACTTC. Protein product: CASSVNFRGGHETQYF. The chain joins TRBV7-2 to TRBJ2-5, with D perhaps TRBD2 (7 bases). Trimming pared 5 bases from V and 5 bases from J, leaving 21 bases between. Germline assignment: CDR1 SGHTA and CDR2 FQGNSA. This CDR3 has 16 residues.

There are many counts of this clonotype. The rearrangement links TRBV11-2 to TRBJ2-1; D unresolved. With 0 bases removed from V and 8 bases from J, the gap between germline ends came to 5 bases. The germline gives CDR1 SGHAT, CDR2 FQNNGV. This CDR3 has 12 residues. The CDR3 sequence is CASSLDEYEQFF. The CDR3 DNA reads TGTGCCAGCAGCTTAGATGAGTATGAGCAGTTCTTC.